Sequencing of this T cell receptor beta chain was carried out in a study of CD8+ T cells in alopecia areata. Germline-derived CDR1 and CDR2 are GTSNPN and SVGIG (reference sequence). V dropped 7 bases and J dropped 0 bases, with 12 bases sitting between them. The CDR3 is 13 residues long. PBMCs provided sorted CD4+ and CD8+ T cells. Study results and limitations: Sharing of TCRs across patients appeared less clear than in mice, possibly for HLA-related reasons. Higher clonality than in normal scalp was seen in lesional scalp, especially alopecia totalis/universalis.

Extracted RNA was reverse transcribed, and the resulting cDNA served as sequencing template. Using immunoSEQ multiplex PCR, the repertoire was profiled, and TCRdb retains in-frame clones only, with some absent. The data show roughly 150,000 clones, about 60% seen once. Comment on this clone: Its antigen remains unidentified.

This TCR derives from a human donor in good health. The J gene is TRBJ1-1, the V gene TRBV30, with D unresolved. Sequenced: CD4+ T cells sorted from blood. The chain's CDR3 is CAFRRNLNTEAFF. CDR3 nucleotides: TGTGCCTTCAGACGGAACCTGAACACTGAAGCTTTCTTT. The variable domain in full, completed from reference TRBV30 and TRBJ1-1, reads SQTIHQWPATLVQPVGSPLSLECTVEGTSNPNLYWYRQAAGRGLQLLFYSVGIGQISSEVPQNLSASRPQDRQFILSSKKLLLSDSGFYLCAFRRNLNTEAFFGQGTRLTVV.